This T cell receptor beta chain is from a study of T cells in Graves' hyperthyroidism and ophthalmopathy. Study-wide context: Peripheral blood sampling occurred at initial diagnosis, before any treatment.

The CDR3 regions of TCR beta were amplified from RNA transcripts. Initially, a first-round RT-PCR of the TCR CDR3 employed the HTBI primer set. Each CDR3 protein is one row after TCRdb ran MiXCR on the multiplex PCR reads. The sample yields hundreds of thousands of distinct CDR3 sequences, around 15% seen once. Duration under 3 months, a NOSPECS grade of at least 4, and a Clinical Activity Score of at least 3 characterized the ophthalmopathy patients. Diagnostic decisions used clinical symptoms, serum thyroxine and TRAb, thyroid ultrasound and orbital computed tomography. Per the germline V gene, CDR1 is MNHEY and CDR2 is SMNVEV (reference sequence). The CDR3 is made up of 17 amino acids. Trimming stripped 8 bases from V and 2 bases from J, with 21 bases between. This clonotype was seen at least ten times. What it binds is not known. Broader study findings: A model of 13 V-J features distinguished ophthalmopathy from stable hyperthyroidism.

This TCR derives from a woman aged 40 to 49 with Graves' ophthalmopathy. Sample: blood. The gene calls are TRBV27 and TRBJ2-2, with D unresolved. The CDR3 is CASCSRPLLKNTGELFF. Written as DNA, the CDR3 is TGTGCCAGCTGTTCGCGGCCGTTGCTGAAAAACACCGGGGAGCTGTTTTTT.